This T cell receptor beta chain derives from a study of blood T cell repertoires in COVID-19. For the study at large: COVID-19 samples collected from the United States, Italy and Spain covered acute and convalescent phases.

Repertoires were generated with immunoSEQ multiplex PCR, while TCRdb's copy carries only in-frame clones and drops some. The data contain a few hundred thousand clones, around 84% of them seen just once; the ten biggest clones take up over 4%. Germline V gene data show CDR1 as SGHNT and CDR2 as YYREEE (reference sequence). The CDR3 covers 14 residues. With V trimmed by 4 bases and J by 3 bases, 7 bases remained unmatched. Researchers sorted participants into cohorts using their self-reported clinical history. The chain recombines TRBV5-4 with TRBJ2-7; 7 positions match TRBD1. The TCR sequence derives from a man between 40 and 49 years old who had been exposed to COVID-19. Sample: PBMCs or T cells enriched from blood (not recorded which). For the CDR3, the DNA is TGTGCCAGCAGCCCCTCCCGGGACAGCTACGAGCAGTACTTC. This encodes CASSPSRDSYEQYF.